This TCR beta chain was found in a study of CXCR3-negative and CXCR3-positive naive CD8 T cells. This CDR3 is built from 15 residues. Germline CDR1 reads MNHNY; CDR2 reads SVGAGI (reference sequence). Naive cells were sorted as CD45RO-, CCR7+, CD27+ and CD95-. With UMI labels, 5' RACE was used to prepare the TRB cDNA libraries. TCRdb processed the 5' RACE reads again and assigns one entry to each CDR3 protein, with no DNA. The table gives about 150,000 distinct CDR3 sequences; the top ten clones make up nearly 0.5% of it. Study results and limitations: Cryopreservation partially lowered CXCR3 expression, so most assays used fresh PBMCs. Greater hydrophobicity was found in TRB CDR3s of CXCR3-positive naive cells than of CXCR3-negative naive cells. Memory CD8+ T cell repertoires were far less diverse than both naive subsets.

Comments on this clonotype: Antigen specificity is unknown.

This clonotype originated in a human donor in good health. Some clones in this sample may be carry-over from other donors' samples. The sequencing sample was made of naive CXCR3+ CD8+ T cells from blood. The subset denotes: CD45RO-CCR7+CD27+CD95- naive CD8+ T cells expressing CXCR3 (TNR3+). The chain combines TRBV6-6 with TRBJ2-1; as DNA is missing, the TRBD1 call by TCRdb cannot be tested. The CDR3 region is CASSYVWPPHNEQFF.